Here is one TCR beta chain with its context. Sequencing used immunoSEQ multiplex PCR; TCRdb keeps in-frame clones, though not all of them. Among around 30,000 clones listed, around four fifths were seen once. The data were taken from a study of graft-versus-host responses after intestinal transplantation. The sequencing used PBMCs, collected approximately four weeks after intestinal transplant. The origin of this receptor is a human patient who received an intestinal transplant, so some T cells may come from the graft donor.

CDR3 sequence reads: CASSQEPRPSNQPQHF. DNA of the CDR3: TGTGCCAGCAGCCAAGAACCCAGACCTAGCAATCAGCCCCAGCATTTT. This chain uses TRBV4-2 with TRBJ1-5; no firm D call. The V end lost 0 bases, the J end lost 0 bases, and 9 bases lay between the germline ends. The CDR3 runs to 16 residues. CDR1 is LGHNA and CDR2 is YNFKEQ in the germline V gene.